Following are 21 T cell receptor beta chains from one sample sequenced in a study of blood T cell repertoires in COVID-19. TCRdb keeps only in-frame clones here, not all; method: immunoSEQ multiplex PCR. The data show around 280,000 clones, around nine tenths seen once. Specimen: peripheral blood. The receptors stem from an older man with acute or convalescent COVID-19.

The chain is built from TRBV4-1 and TRBJ2-6, with a possible D match to TRBD1 (6 bases). From germline, CDR1 is MGHRA and CDR2 YSYEKL. The CDR3 is 18 residues long. Trimming took 4 bases from V and 0 from J, leaving 16 bases between them. The DNA of the CDR3 is TGCGCCAGCAGCCTGGGACACTTGAAAAGCTCTGGGGCCAACGTCCTGACTTTC. It specifies CASSLGHLKSSGANVLTF.

The chain links TRBV6-2 or TRBV6-3 to TRBJ2-2; TRBD2 matches 8 bases. The CDR3 spans 16 residues. Germline lookup yields CDR1 MNHEY and CDR2 SVGEGT. V gave up 0 bases and J gave up 6 bases; unmatched junction bases: 6. CDR3 region: CASSYSRGGLAGELFF. CDR3 nucleotide sequence: TGTGCCAGCAGTTACTCTCGGGGGGGCCTGGCCGGGGAGCTGTTTTTT.

The chain uses TRBV28 and TRBJ1-5; D might be TRBD1 (5 bases). This CDR3 contains 16 residues. Trimming shortened V by 2 bases and J by 1 base, and 12 bases separated the two germline ends. CDR1 and CDR2 from the germline V gene are MDHEN and SYDVKM. DNA of the CDR3: TGTGCCAGCAGTTTACCCCGGCAGGGAAGCAATCAGCCCCAGCATTTT. Translating it yields CASSLPRQGSNQPQHF.

This clone was seen only a few times. This rearrangement joins TRBV4-2 to TRBJ1-2; 9 nucleotides align to TRBD1. Looked up from germline, CDR1 is LGHNA and CDR2 is YNFKEQ. The CDR3 runs to 16 residues. The trim removed 0 bases at V and 5 bases at J, leaving 7 bases unmatched. CDR3 sequence (DNA): TGTGCCAGCAGCCAAGATCTAACCGGGACAGGGTATGGCTACACCTTC. Translating it yields CASSQDLTGTGYGYTF.

J is TRBJ1-2 and V is TRBV6-2 or TRBV6-3; D remains unclear. V gave up 2 bases and J gave up 0 bases, with 10 bases separating them. CDR1 MNHEY and CDR2 SVGEGT come from the germline V gene. This CDR3 contains 15 residues. The CDR3 sequence: CASSYAQRANYGYTF. The CDR3 nucleotides are TGTGCCAGCAGTTACGCACAGAGAGCTAACTATGGCTACACCTTC.

V usage is TRBV4-3 and J usage is TRBJ2-7, with D unresolved. With 0 bases removed from V and 0 bases from J, the gap between germline ends came to 9 bases. The germline V gene has CDR1 LGHNA and CDR2 YSLEER. The CDR3 length is 15 residues. CDR3 residues: CASSQEKQSSYEQYF. CDR3 nucleotides: TGCGCCAGCAGCCAAGAAAAACAGAGCTCCTACGAGCAGTACTTC.

The chain recombines TRBV2 with TRBJ2-6; 7 bases are a match to TRBD1. CDR3 length: 16 residues. Germline-derived CDR1 and CDR2 are SNHLY and FYNNEI. The V and J ends lost 9 bases and 0 bases, in that order; junction bases with no gene match: 8. CDR3 protein: CARGQIRDSGANVLTF. DNA of the CDR3: TGTGCCAGGGGACAGATCAGGGACTCTGGGGCCAACGTCCTGACTTTC. Supplemented by reference TRBV2 and TRBJ2-6, the full variable domain reads EPEVTQTPSHQVTQMGQEVILRCVPISNHLYFYWYRQILGQKVEFLVSFYNNEISEKSEIFDDQFSVERPDGSNFTLKIRSTKLEDSAMYFCARGQIRDSGANVLTFGAGSRLTVL.

In its sample, this clone was seen a few times. The CDR3 DNA reads TGTGCCAGCAGCCAGATCGCCACTGAAGCTTTCTTT. Its protein product is CASSQIATEAFF. The chain uses TRBV7-9 and TRBJ1-1; unclear D gene. The CDR3 totals 12 residues. Per germline, CDR1 SEHNR and CDR2 FQNEAQ (reference sequence). V lost 5 bases and J 4 bases, leaving 8 bases between the germline ends.

V and J are TRBV6-5 and TRBJ1-1, with D possibly TRBD1 on 6 matching bases. The CDR3 has 15 amino acids. Between the trimmed V and J ends, which lost 2 bases and 2 bases, there was a span of 12 bases. CDR1 and CDR2 from the germline V gene are MNHEY and SVGAGI. Here the CDR3 reads CASSYELTGNTEAFF. In DNA form, the CDR3 reads TGTGCCAGCAGTTACGAGCTGACAGGAAACACTGAAGCTTTCTTT.

J is TRBJ2-3 and V is TRBV27, with D uncertain. This CDR3 has 16 residues. Germline CDR1 reads MNHEY; CDR2 reads SMNVEV (reference sequence). Trimming left V 0 bases short and J 3 bases short, with 13 bases between. Here the CDR3 reads CASSLSGSADTDTQYF. CDR3 sequence (DNA): TGTGCCAGCAGTTTATCAGGATCCGCGGATACAGATACGCAGTATTTT.

V usage is TRBV6-5 and J usage is TRBJ1-5, with D perhaps matching TRBD1 (5 bases). The CDR3 is 13 amino acids. Trimming removed 6 bases from V and 9 bases from J, with 15 bases in between. Germline CDR1 is MNHEY and CDR2 is SVGAGI. CDR3 loop: CASSPQGYGPQHF. As DNA, the CDR3 is TGTGCCAGCAGCCCCCAGGGTTATGGGCCCCAGCATTTT.

The V gene is TRBV6-5, the J gene TRBJ1-2; D is possibly TRBD1 (5 bases). V lost 6 bases, J lost 2 bases, and 13 bases lay in between. The germline CDR1 and CDR2 sequences are MNHEY and SVGAGI. This CDR3 is 14 amino acids long. The chain's CDR3 is CASRSTAGNYGYTF. DNA for the CDR3: TGTGCCAGCAGATCTACGGCAGGGAACTATGGCTACACCTTC.

The chain links TRBV28 to TRBJ1-5; D perhaps matches TRBD1 (6 bases). The ends were cut back, 7 bases at V and 2 bases at J, with 12 bases in the middle. The germline gives CDR1 MDHEN, CDR2 SYDVKM. The CDR3 contains 14 residues. The CDR3 loop reads CASNPTGGNQPQHF. The CDR3 DNA reads TGTGCCAGCAACCCGACAGGCGGCAATCAGCCCCAGCATTTT.

The V call is TRBV7-8, the J call TRBJ1-3; TRBD1 is a possible D gene (6 bases). Germline V gives CDR1 SGHVS, CDR2 FQNEAQ. Trimming cost V 0 bases and J 3 bases, with 9 bases left between them. The CDR3 totals 15 residues. The CDR3 DNA reads as TGTGCCAGCAGCTTAGCGGGGGCGCTTGGAAACACCATATATTTT. Its translation is CASSLAGALGNTIYF.

The chain uses TRBV7-2 and TRBJ2-3; unclear D gene. V was shortened by 0 bases and J by 0 bases, with 7 bases between the two germline ends. Germline CDR1 is SGHTA and CDR2 is FQGNSA. This CDR3 comprises 15 residues. CDR3: CASSLAVTSTDTQYF. In DNA, the CDR3 is TGTGCCAGCAGCTTAGCTGTGACTAGCACAGATACGCAGTATTTT.

The rearrangement joins TRBV28 to TRBJ2-7; possibly TRBD1 for D (5 bases). Germline V gene sequence: CDR1 MDHEN, CDR2 SYDVKM. CDR3 size: 12 residues. The V end lost 6 bases, the J end lost 3 bases, and 9 bases lay between the germline ends. The CDR3 DNA reads as TGTGCCAGCAGGACAGCTTACTACGAGCAGTACTTC. Its translation is CASRTAYYEQYF.

The V call is TRBV5-1, the J call TRBJ2-3, with D maybe TRBD2 (5 bases). Deletions cut 9 bases from V and 2 bases from J, with 16 bases between. The CDR3 is 14 residues long. CDR1 is SGHRS and CDR2 is YFSETQ in the germline V gene. In nucleotides, the CDR3 is TGCGCCACACAACCTAGCACCGCCACAGATACGCAGTATTTT. Protein: CATQPSTATDTQYF.

V is TRBV19 and J is TRBJ1-4; possibly TRBD1 for D (6 bases). V lost 3 bases to trimming and J lost 7 bases, with 9 bases between them. The CDR3 sequence is 13 residues long. CDR1 and CDR2 (germline): LNHDA, SQIVND (reference sequence). This chain's CDR3 is CASSIMDSEKLFF. Written as DNA, the CDR3 is TGTGCCAGTAGTATTATGGACAGTGAAAAACTGTTTTTT.

This clone was observed a single time. The rearrangement links TRBV5-4 to TRBJ2-3; the D gene is possibly TRBD1 (6 bases). The CDR3 is 16 amino acids. Deletions cut 0 bases from V and 2 bases from J, with 13 bases between. Germline loops: CDR1 SGHNT, CDR2 YYREEE (reference sequence). The CDR3 region is CASSLGGPATTDTQYF. The CDR3 DNA reads TGTGCCAGCAGCTTGGGGGGGCCGGCGACCACAGATACGCAGTATTTT.

Of note for this clone: At the DNA level, this CDR3 is encoded by other sequences in the same sample as well. This rearrangement joins TRBV5-5 to TRBJ1-5; D is possibly TRBD1 (5 bases). The length of the CDR3 is 14 residues. Germline V gene sequence: CDR1 SGHKS, CDR2 YYEKEE (reference sequence). The ends were cut back, 0 bases at V and 4 bases at J, with 8 bases in the middle. The DNA of the CDR3 is TGTGCCAGCAGCTTGGCTGGGGGGAATCAGCCCCAGCATTTT. This sequence encodes CASSLAGGNQPQHF.

The chain joins TRBV30 to TRBJ1-4; TRBD1 might be the D (5 bases). The CDR3 length is 17 residues. Germline V gene data show CDR1 as GTSNPN and CDR2 as SVGIG (reference sequence). Between the trimmed V and J ends, which lost 7 bases and 5 bases, there was a span of 26 bases. The CDR3 protein is CAYHSNALDRRNEKLFF. The CDR3 DNA follows: TGTGCCTACCACTCGAATGCACTCGACAGAAGAAATGAAAAACTGTTTTTT.